This TCR beta chain is drawn from a study of PD-L1 blockade in urothelial cancer. The wider study: As for prior chemotherapy regimens, patients had received 0 to 3. Once treatment had started, blood was analyzed at 3 weeks (second dose) and again at 6 weeks.

Patients were diagnosed with urothelial carcinoma, either locally advanced or metastatic. The CDR3 extends over 17 amino acids. Per the germline V gene, CDR1 is LGHNA and CDR2 is YNFKEQ. Trimming cost V 6 bases and J 2 bases; bases outside gene matches: 7. Using immunoSEQ multiplex PCR, the repertoire was profiled, and TCRdb retains in-frame clones only, with some absent. The sample includes 75,000 to 95,000 clones, roughly 90% of them seen just once. To note about this clone: Antigen: not known.

Study-level findings and limits: It was durable-benefit patients whose tumor-associated blood clones expanded more at 3 weeks.

The clonotype was recovered from a man between 60 and 75 years old with urothelial cancer. The rearrangement uses TRBV4-2 and TRBJ2-1; 13 positions agree with TRBD2. Sequenced material: PBMCs, taken around atezolizumab (anti-PD-L1) treatment. CDR3 in DNA: TGTGCCAGCAGTAGGACTAGCGGGAGTGACCCCTACAATGAGCAGTTCTTC. It encodes CASSRTSGSDPYNEQFF.